This T cell receptor (beta chain) was sequenced for a study of T-cell reconstitution after alpha-beta-depleted transplantation in children. The length of the CDR3 is 14 residues. V lost 6 bases and J lost 3, with 12 bases in between. Unique molecular identifiers were used to barcode this TCRbeta library. One entry per CDR3 protein results from TCRdb running MiXCR on the PCR reads. The top ten clones hold around 9.1% of a sample with about 270,000 distinct CDR3 sequences, approximately 9.8% of them seen once. The rearrangement joins TRBV12-3 or TRBV12-4 to TRBJ2-4; D is unclear. The material was PBMCs from the stem cell graft donor, obtained from the stem cell graft. The clonotype was recovered from a human donor who donated a stem cell graft to a child with SCID. The CDR3 nucleotides are TGTGCCAGCAGGCTAGATGGTGGCAAAAACATTCAGTACTTC. Its translation is CASRLDGGKNIQYF.